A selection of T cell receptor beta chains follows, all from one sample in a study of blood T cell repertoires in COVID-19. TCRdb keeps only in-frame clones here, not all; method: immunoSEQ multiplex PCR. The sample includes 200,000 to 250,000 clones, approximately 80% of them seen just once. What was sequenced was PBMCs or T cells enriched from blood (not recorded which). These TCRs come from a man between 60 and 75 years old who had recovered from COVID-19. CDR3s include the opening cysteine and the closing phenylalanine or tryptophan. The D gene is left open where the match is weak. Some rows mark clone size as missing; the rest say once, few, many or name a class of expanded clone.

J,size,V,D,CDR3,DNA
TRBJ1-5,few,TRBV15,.,CATSRDQQPQHF,TGTGCCACCAGCAGAGATCAGCAGCCCCAGCATTTT
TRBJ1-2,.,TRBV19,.,CASSLEGYGYTF,TGTGCCAGTAGCCTGGAGGGGTATGGCTACACCTTC
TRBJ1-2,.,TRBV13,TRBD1,CASSHGDRGRGIVYGYTF,TGTGCCAGCAGCCACGGGGACAGGGGGCGCGGGATTGTCTATGGCTACACCTTC
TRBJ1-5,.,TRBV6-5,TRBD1,CATGTAEDQPQHF,TGTGCCACCGGGACAGCCGAGGATCAGCCCCAGCATTTT
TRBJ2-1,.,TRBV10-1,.,CASSAGQTYNEQFF,TGCGCCAGCAGTGCCGGACAGACCTACAATGAGCAGTTCTTC
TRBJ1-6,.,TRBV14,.,CASSQASVYNSPLHF,TGTGCCAGCAGCCAAGCCTCGGTGTATAATTCACCCCTCCACTTT
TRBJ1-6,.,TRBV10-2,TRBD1,CASSDHTGGSPLHF,TGCGCCAGCAGCGACCATACAGGGGGCTCACCCCTCCACTTT
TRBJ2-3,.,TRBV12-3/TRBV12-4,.,CATSRQGTDTQYF,TGTGCCACCTCGCGACAGGGCACAGATACGCAGTATTTT
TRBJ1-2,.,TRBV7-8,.,CASSSGHLRDGYTF,TGTGCCAGCAGCTCGGGACATCTCCGTGATGGCTACACCTTC
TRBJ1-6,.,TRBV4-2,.,CASSQDGTPNSPLHF,TGTGCCAGCAGCCAAGACGGGACACCTAATTCACCCCTCCACTTT
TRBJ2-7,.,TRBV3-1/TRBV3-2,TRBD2,CASSPWTSGGPYEQYF,TGTGCCAGCAGCCCCTGGACTAGCGGGGGACCCTACGAGCAGTACTTC
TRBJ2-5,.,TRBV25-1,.,CASSDVQGVGGETQYF,TGTGCCAGCAGTGACGTCCAGGGGGTCGGGGGAGAGACCCAGTACTTC
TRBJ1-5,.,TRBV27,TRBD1,CASSLRGTGRNQPQHF,TGTGCCAGCAGTTTACGGGGGACAGGGCGGAATCAGCCCCAGCATTTT
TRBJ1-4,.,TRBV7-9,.,CASSLAITGLVKLFF,TGTGCCAGCAGCTTAGCGATTACAGGTTTGGTAAAACTGTTTTTT
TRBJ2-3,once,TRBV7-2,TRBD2,CASSVAGGLSTDTQYF,TGTGCCAGCAGCGTTGCGGGGGGCCTTAGCACAGATACGCAGTATTTT
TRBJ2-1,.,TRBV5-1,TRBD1,CASSLAGQGNNEQFF,TGCGCCAGCAGCTTGGCGGGACAGGGGAATAATGAGCAGTTCTTC
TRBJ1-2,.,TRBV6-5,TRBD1,CASSYRDSNYGYTF,TGTGCCAGCAGTTACAGGGACAGCAACTATGGCTACACCTTC
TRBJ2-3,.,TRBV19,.,CASSSGAASGADTQYF,TGTGCCAGTAGCTCGGGGGCGGCTAGCGGAGCAGATACGCAGTATTTT
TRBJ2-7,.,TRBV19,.,CASRRTEDYEQYF,TGTGCCAGTAGGCGGACTGAAGACTACGAGCAGTACTTC
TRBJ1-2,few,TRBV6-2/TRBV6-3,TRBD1,CASSPRRTGGGYGYTF,TGTGCCAGCAGTCCCAGGCGGACAGGGGGCGGCTATGGCTACACCTTC
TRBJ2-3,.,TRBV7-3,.,CASSLLGGPTDTQYF,TGTGCCAGCAGCTTATTAGGGGGACCCACAGATACGCAGTATTTT
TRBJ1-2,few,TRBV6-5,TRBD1,CASSQRQGGYTF,TGTGCCAGCAGCCAAAGACAGGGAGGCTACACCTTC
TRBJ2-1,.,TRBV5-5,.,CASSFSQDNNEQFF,TGTGCCAGCAGCTTCAGTCAGGACAACAATGAGCAGTTCTTC
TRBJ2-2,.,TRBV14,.,CASSQETGGELFF,TGTGCCAGCAGCCAAGAGACTGGCGGGGAGCTGTTTTTT
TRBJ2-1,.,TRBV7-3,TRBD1,CASSLGQGAGNEQFF,TGTGCCAGCAGCCTGGGACAGGGGGCAGGGAATGAGCAGTTCTTC
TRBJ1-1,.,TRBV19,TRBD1,CASEGQGKTEAFF,TGTGCCAGTGAGGGACAGGGGAAAACTGAAGCTTTCTTT
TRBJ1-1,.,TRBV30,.,CAWSGMRVTEAFF,TGTGCCTGGAGCGGCATGAGGGTTACTGAAGCTTTCTTT
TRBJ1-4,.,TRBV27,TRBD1,CASSLSGTGVEKLFF,TGTGCCAGCAGTTTATCTGGGACAGGGGTTGAAAAACTGTTTTTT
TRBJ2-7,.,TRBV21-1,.,CASSNSVTYEQYF,TGTGCCAGCAGCAACAGCGTTACCTACGAGCAGTACTTC
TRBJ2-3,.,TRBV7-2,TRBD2,CASSSIYSSGGTDTQYF,TGTGCCAGCAGCTCCATCTATTCTAGCGGGGGCACAGATACGCAGTATTTT